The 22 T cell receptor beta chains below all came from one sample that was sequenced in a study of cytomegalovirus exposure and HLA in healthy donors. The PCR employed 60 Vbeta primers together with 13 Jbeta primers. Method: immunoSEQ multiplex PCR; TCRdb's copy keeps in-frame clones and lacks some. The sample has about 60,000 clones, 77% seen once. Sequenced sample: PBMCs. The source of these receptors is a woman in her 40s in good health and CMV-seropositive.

This CDR3 is CASSLGQGNGYTF. CDR3 sequence (DNA): TGTGCCAGCAGCCTGGGACAGGGGAATGGCTACACCTTC. The J gene is TRBJ1-2, the V gene TRBV25-1; 10 nucleotides align to TRBD1. Trimming took 6 bases from V and 6 from J; bases not matched to a gene: 4. The CDR3 consists of 13 residues. The germline V gene encodes CDR1 MGHDK and CDR2 SYGVNS.

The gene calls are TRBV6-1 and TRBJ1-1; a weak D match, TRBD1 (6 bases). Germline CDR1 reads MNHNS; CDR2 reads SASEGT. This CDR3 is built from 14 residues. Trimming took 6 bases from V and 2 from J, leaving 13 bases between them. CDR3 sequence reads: CASRVTGENTEAFF. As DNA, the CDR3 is TGTGCCAGCAGGGTGACAGGAGAAAACACTGAAGCTTTCTTT.

DNA of the CDR3: TGTGCCAGCAGTGTAAGCGGGGGGGCCCTAGAGACCCAGTACTTC. Protein product: CASSVSGGALETQYF. The chain couples TRBV6-1 to TRBJ2-5; the match to TRBD2 covers 10 bases. This CDR3 spans 15 amino acids. The V gene's germline CDR1 is MNHNS and CDR2 SASEGT. Trimming cost V 4 bases and J 4 bases; bases outside gene matches: 6.

The CDR3 nucleotides are TGTGCCAGCAGTGAAGAGACAGGGATTTCACCCCTCCACTTT. Translated: CASSEETGISPLHF. This rearrangement joins TRBV2 to TRBJ1-6, with TRBD1 identical over 7 bases. The CDR3 runs to 14 residues. Trimming removed 1 base from V and 9 bases from J; junction bases left unmatched: 3. CDR1 is SNHLY and CDR2 is FYNNEI in the germline V gene.

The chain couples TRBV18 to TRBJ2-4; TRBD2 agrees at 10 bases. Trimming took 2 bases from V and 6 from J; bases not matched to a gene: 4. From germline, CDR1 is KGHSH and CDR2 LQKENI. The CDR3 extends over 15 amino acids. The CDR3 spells CASSPSGGAGNIQYF. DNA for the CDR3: TGTGCCAGCTCACCAAGCGGGGGGGCAGGAAACATTCAGTACTTC.

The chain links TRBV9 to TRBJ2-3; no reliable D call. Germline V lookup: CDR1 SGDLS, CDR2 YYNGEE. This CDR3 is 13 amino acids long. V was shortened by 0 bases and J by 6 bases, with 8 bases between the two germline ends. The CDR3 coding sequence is TGTGCCAGCAGCGTAGCCCTCCGGGATACGCAGTATTTT. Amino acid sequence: CASSVALRDTQYF.

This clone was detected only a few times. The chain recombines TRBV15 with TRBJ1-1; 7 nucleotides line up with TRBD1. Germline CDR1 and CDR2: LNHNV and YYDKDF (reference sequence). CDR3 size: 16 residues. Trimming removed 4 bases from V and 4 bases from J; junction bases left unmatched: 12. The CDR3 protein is CATSTQPGQGGTEAFF. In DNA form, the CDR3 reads TGTGCCACCAGCACCCAGCCTGGTCAGGGGGGCACTGAAGCTTTCTTT. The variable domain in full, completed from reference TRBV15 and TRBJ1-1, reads DAMVIQNPRYQVTQFGKPVTLSCSQTLNHNVMYWYQQKSSQAPKLLFHYYDKDFNNEADTPDNFQSRRPNTSFCFLDIRSPGLGDTAMYLCATSTQPGQGGTEAFFGQGTRLTVV.

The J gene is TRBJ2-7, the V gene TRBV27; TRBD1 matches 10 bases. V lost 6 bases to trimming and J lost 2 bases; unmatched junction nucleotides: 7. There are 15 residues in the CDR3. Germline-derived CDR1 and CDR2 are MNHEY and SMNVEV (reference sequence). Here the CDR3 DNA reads TGTGCCAGCAGGACCCGGGACAGGGGACCCTACGAGCAGTACTTC. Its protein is CASRTRDRGPYEQYF.

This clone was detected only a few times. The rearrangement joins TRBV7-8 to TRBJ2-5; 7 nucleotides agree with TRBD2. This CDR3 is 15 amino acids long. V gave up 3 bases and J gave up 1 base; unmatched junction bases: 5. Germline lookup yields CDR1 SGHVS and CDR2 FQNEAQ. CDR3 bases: TGTGCCAGCAGCTTTCGGGCTAGCGGCCAAGAGACCCAGTACTTC. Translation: CASSFRASGQETQYF.

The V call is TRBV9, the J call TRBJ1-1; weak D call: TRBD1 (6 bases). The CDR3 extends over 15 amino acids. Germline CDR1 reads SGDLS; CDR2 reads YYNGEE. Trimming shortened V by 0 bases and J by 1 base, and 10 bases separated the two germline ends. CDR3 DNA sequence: TGTGCCAGCAGCGTAGCGACAGGAGGGAACACTGAAGCTTTCTTT. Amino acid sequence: CASSVATGGNTEAFF.

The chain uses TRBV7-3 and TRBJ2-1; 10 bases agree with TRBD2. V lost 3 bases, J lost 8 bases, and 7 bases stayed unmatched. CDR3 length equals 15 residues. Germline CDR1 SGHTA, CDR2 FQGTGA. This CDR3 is CASSFSPSGGDEQFF. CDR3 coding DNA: TGTGCCAGCAGCTTTAGCCCTAGCGGGGGCGATGAGCAGTTCTTC.

The CDR3 is CASSEESTYNSPLHF. CDR3 nucleotide sequence: TGTGCCAGCAGTGAAGAGAGTACCTATAATTCACCCCTCCACTTT. The rearrangement joins TRBV6-1 to TRBJ1-6, with D hard to call. V lost 1 base, J lost 2 bases, and 6 bases lay in between. CDR1 and CDR2 from the germline V gene are MNHNS and SASEGT. The CDR3 contains 15 residues.

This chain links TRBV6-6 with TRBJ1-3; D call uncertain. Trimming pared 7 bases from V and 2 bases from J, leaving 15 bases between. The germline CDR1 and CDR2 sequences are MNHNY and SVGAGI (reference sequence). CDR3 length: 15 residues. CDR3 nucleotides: TGTGCCAGCATCCCCTCCGGGGATCCTGGAAACACCATATATTTT. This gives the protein CASIPSGDPGNTIYF.

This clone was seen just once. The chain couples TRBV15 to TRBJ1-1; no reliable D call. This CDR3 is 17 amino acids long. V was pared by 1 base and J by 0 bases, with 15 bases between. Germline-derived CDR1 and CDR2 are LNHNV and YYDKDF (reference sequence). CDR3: CATSRVSGISMNTEAFF. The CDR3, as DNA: TGTGCCACCAGCAGAGTATCTGGAATTAGCATGAACACTGAAGCTTTCTTT.

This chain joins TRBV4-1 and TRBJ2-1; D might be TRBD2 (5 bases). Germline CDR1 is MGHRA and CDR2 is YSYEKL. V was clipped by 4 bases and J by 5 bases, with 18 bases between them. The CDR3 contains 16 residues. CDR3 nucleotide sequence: TGCGCCAGCAGCCTCCTCAGGACGGGGAGAAACAATGAGCAGTTCTTC. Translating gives CASSLLRTGRNNEQFF.

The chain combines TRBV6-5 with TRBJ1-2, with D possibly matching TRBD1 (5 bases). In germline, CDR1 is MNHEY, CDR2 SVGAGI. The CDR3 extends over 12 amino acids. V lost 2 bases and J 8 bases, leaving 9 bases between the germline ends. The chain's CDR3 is CASSYGGRGYTF. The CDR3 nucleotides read TGTGCCAGCAGTTACGGGGGGAGAGGCTACACCTTC.

CDR3: CASLPVGEGGSEKLFF. In nucleotides, the CDR3 is TGTGCCAGCCTTCCGGTGGGGGAGGGGGGTAGTGAAAAACTGTTTTTT. The chain couples TRBV5-4 to TRBJ1-4; a possible D gene is TRBD1 (6 bases). The germline V gene has CDR1 SGHNT and CDR2 YYREEE (reference sequence). The CDR3 loop spans 16 amino acids. The germline V and J ends were trimmed by 7 bases and 7 bases, with 23 bases remaining between them.

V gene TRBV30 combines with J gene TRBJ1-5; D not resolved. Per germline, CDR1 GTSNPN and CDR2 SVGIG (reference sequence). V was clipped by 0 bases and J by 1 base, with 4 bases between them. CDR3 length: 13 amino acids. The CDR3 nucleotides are TGTGCCTGGAGTGTACAGAGCAATCAGCCCCAGCATTTT. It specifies CAWSVQSNQPQHF.

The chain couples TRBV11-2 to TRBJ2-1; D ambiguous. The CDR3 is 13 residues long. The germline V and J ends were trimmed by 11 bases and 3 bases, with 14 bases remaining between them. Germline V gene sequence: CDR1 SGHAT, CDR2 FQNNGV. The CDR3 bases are TGTGCCGTCGGAGCCCTTATCTACAATGAGCAGTTCTTC. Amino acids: CAVGALIYNEQFF. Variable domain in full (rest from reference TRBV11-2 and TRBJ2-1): EAGVAQSPRYKIIEKRQSVAFWCNPISGHATLYWYQQILGQGPKLLIQFQNNGVVDDSQLPKDRFSAERLKGVDSTLKIQPAKLEDSAVYLCAVGALIYNEQFFGPGTRLTVL.

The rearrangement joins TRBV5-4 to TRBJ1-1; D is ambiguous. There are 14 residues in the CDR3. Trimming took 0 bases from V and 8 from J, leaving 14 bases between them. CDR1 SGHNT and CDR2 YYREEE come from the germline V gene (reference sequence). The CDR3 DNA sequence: TGTGCCAGCAGCTTGGAGAGAGGGTCGCCCGAAGCTTTCTTT. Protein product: CASSLERGSPEAFF.

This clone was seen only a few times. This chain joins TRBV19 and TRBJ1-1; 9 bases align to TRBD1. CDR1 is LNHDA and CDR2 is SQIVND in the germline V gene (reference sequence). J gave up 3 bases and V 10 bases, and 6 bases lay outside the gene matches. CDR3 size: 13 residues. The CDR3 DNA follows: TGTGCCACCCTGACAGGGGGGCACACTGAAGCTTTCTTT. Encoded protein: CATLTGGHTEAFF.

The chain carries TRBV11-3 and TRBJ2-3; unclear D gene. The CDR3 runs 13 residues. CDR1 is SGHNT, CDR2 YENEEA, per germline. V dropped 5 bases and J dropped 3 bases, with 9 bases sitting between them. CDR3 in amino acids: CASSLGRTDTQYF. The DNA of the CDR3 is TGTGCCAGCAGCCTCGGTCGTACAGATACGCAGTATTTT.